This is a list of T cell receptor beta chains from one sample in a study of Ad26.COV2.S vaccination and SARS-CoV-2 variants. Sequencing was performed with immunoSEQ multiplex PCR; in TCRdb, only in-frame clones are kept and a portion is missing. The sample has around 300,000 clones; around 89% are singletons. Here the sequenced sample was peripheral blood, taken in a trial of Ad26.COV2.S vaccine versus placebo. Receptors were obtained from a person between 18 and 65 years old who received the Ad26.COV2.S COVID-19 vaccine or a placebo. Both conserved end residues are part of each CDR3. The D gene is left open where the match is weak. Clone size appears in some rows only: once, few, many, or a class for an expanded clone.

v_call: TRBV27
cdr3_length: 15
clone_size: few
j_call: TRBJ1-2
d_call: NA
cdr3_nt: TGTGCCAGCAGCGAAGCGGGTTCGGAGGGGTATGGCTACACCTTC
cdr3_aa: CASSEAGSEGYGYTF

v_call: TRBV7-8
cdr3_length: 14
clone_size: NA
j_call: TRBJ2-7
d_call: NA
cdr3_nt: TGTGCCAGCAGCTTATTGCGTGGGGGCTACGAGCAGTACTTC
cdr3_aa: CASSLLRGGYEQYF

v_call: TRBV6-2/TRBV6-3
cdr3_length: 11
clone_size: NA
j_call: TRBJ2-2
d_call: NA
cdr3_nt: TGTGCCAGCAGCTTTACCGGGGAGCTGTTTTTT
cdr3_aa: CASSFTGELFF

v_call: TRBV10-2
cdr3_length: 14
clone_size: NA
j_call: TRBJ1-5
d_call: TRBD1
cdr3_nt: TGCGCCAGCAGACAGGGGACGTACAATCAGCCCCAGCATTTT
cdr3_aa: CASRQGTYNQPQHF

v_call: TRBV28
cdr3_length: 12
clone_size: NA
j_call: TRBJ2-2
d_call: NA
cdr3_nt: TGTGCCAGCAGTTTATGGGGCGGGGAGCTGTTTTTT
cdr3_aa: CASSLWGGELFF

v_call: TRBV11-2
cdr3_length: 18
clone_size: NA
j_call: TRBJ2-2
d_call: TRBD1
cdr3_nt: TGTGCCAGCAGCGACCCCTGGGGGACAGGGGGCCGAACCGGGGAGCTGTTTTTT
cdr3_aa: CASSDPWGTGGRTGELFF

v_call: TRBV27
cdr3_length: 11
clone_size: NA
j_call: TRBJ2-1
d_call: NA
cdr3_nt: TGTGCCAGCAGTCCGCCCTTAGAGCAGTTCTTC
cdr3_aa: CASSPPLEQFF

v_call: TRBV28
cdr3_length: 15
clone_size: NA
j_call: TRBJ1-1
d_call: TRBD1
cdr3_nt: TGTGCCAGCAGACCAGGGACAGGGAGGAACACTGAAGCTTTCTTT
cdr3_aa: CASRPGTGRNTEAFF

v_call: TRBV11-2
cdr3_length: 14
clone_size: NA
j_call: TRBJ1-1
d_call: TRBD1
cdr3_nt: TGTGCCAGCAGCCTCGGACAGGGGTCCACTGAAGCTTTCTTT
cdr3_aa: CASSLGQGSTEAFF

v_call: TRBV5-1
cdr3_length: 13
clone_size: few
j_call: TRBJ2-7
d_call: TRBD1
cdr3_nt: TGCGCCAGCAGAGGGACAGGGTCTTCTGAGCAGTACTTC
cdr3_aa: CASRGTGSSEQYF

v_call: TRBV7-8
cdr3_length: 14
clone_size: NA
j_call: TRBJ2-7
d_call: NA
cdr3_nt: TGTGCCAGCAGCTCAAGCGGGCGCTCCTACGAGCAGTACTTC
cdr3_aa: CASSSSGRSYEQYF

v_call: TRBV12-3/TRBV12-4
cdr3_length: 13
clone_size: once
j_call: TRBJ1-2
d_call: NA
cdr3_nt: TGTGCCAGCAGTTTCGCACCTAACTATGGCTACACCTTC
cdr3_aa: CASSFAPNYGYTF

v_call: TRBV9
cdr3_length: 16
clone_size: NA
j_call: TRBJ2-1
d_call: TRBD1
cdr3_nt: TGTGCCAGCAGCGTATCGACCGGGACAGTGAACAATGAGCAGTTCTTC
cdr3_aa: CASSVSTGTVNNEQFF

v_call: TRBV3-1/TRBV3-2
cdr3_length: 15
clone_size: NA
j_call: TRBJ2-2
d_call: NA
cdr3_nt: TGTGCCAGCAGCCAAGAAGGAGGGGATACCGGGGAGCTGTTTTTT
cdr3_aa: CASSQEGGDTGELFF

v_call: TRBV6-5
cdr3_length: 12
clone_size: NA
j_call: TRBJ1-2
d_call: NA
cdr3_nt: TGTGCCAGCAGTTACGGTCCCTATGGCTACACCTTC
cdr3_aa: CASSYGPYGYTF

v_call: TRBV5-1
cdr3_length: 15
clone_size: few
j_call: TRBJ1-2
d_call: TRBD1
cdr3_nt: TGCGCCAGCAGTCCCGCCGGGGACAGGGGCTCTGGCTACACCTTC
cdr3_aa: CASSPAGDRGSGYTF

v_call: TRBV5-8
cdr3_length: 15
clone_size: once
j_call: TRBJ1-5
d_call: NA
cdr3_nt: TGTGCCAGCAGCTTGGACGGGGATCGGGGTCAGCCCCAGCATTTT
cdr3_aa: CASSLDGDRGQPQHF

v_call: TRBV19
cdr3_length: 15
clone_size: NA
j_call: TRBJ1-1
d_call: NA
cdr3_nt: TGTGCCTCCAAGGGTGGGGCCGCCGCCAACACTGAAGCTTTCTTT
cdr3_aa: CASKGGAAANTEAFF

v_call: TRBV7-9
cdr3_length: 12
clone_size: NA
j_call: TRBJ1-2
d_call: NA
cdr3_nt: TGTGCCAGCAGCCGCGGGACGTCGGGCTACACCTTC
cdr3_aa: CASSRGTSGYTF

v_call: TRBV4-1
cdr3_length: 14
clone_size: NA
j_call: TRBJ2-3
d_call: NA
cdr3_nt: TGCGCCAGCAGCCAAGATCTGCCCACAGATACGCAGTATTTT
cdr3_aa: CASSQDLPTDTQYF

v_call: TRBV29-1
cdr3_length: 19
clone_size: NA
j_call: TRBJ2-3
d_call: TRBD2
cdr3_nt: TGCAGCGTTGAAGAGGGGGGGAGACTAGCGGGAGTGAGGACAGATACGCAGTATTTT
cdr3_aa: CSVEEGGRLAGVRTDTQYF

v_call: TRBV19
cdr3_length: 15
clone_size: NA
j_call: TRBJ1-1
d_call: TRBD1
cdr3_nt: TGTGCCAGTAGCCCGTGGGACAGGGTAATCGGTGAAGCTTTCTTT
cdr3_aa: CASSPWDRVIGEAFF

v_call: TRBV6-5
cdr3_length: 15
clone_size: NA
j_call: TRBJ2-7
d_call: TRBD1
cdr3_nt: TGTGCCAGCAGGACGAGACAGGGTGGCGCCTACGAGCAGTACTTC
cdr3_aa: CASRTRQGGAYEQYF

v_call: TRBV5-1
cdr3_length: 15
clone_size: NA
j_call: TRBJ2-1
d_call: NA
cdr3_nt: TGCGCCAGCAGCTTGGGATTAGCAACCTACAATGAGCAGTTCTTC
cdr3_aa: CASSLGLATYNEQFF

v_call: TRBV5-6
cdr3_length: 13
clone_size: once
j_call: TRBJ2-7
d_call: NA
cdr3_nt: TGTGCCAGCAGCTTGGCGCATTCCTACGAGCAGTACTTC
cdr3_aa: CASSLAHSYEQYF

v_call: TRBV3-1/TRBV3-2
cdr3_length: 17
clone_size: NA
j_call: TRBJ1-5
d_call: TRBD1
cdr3_nt: TGTGCCAGCAGCCAGGAGGCACCGGGACAGGGCAATCAGCCCCAGCATTTT
cdr3_aa: CASSQEAPGQGNQPQHF

v_call: TRBV29-1
cdr3_length: 14
clone_size: NA
j_call: TRBJ2-5
d_call: TRBD1
cdr3_nt: TGCAGCGTTAGGAACAGGGGAAACCAAGAGACCCAGTACTTC
cdr3_aa: CSVRNRGNQETQYF

v_call: TRBV9
cdr3_length: 16
clone_size: NA
j_call: TRBJ2-2
d_call: NA
cdr3_nt: TGTGCCAGCAGCGTCGACGGGGGAACGAACACCGGGGAGCTGTTTTTT
cdr3_aa: CASSVDGGTNTGELFF

v_call: TRBV5-1
cdr3_length: 15
clone_size: few
j_call: TRBJ1-1
d_call: NA
cdr3_nt: TGCGCCAGCAGCTTGGCCGAAGTGAAGAACACTGAAGCTTTCTTT
cdr3_aa: CASSLAEVKNTEAFF

v_call: TRBV6-1
cdr3_length: 20
clone_size: NA
j_call: TRBJ2-5
d_call: TRBD2
cdr3_nt: TGTGCCAGCAGTGATATCCCGGGACTAGCGGGAGGTATTGTCCAAGAGACCCAGTACTTC
cdr3_aa: CASSDIPGLAGGIVQETQYF

v_call: TRBV10-3
cdr3_length: 14
clone_size: NA
j_call: TRBJ1-2
d_call: NA
cdr3_nt: TGTGCCATCAGTGAGGCTTGGGACTTCTATGGCTACACCTTC
cdr3_aa: CAISEAWDFYGYTF

v_call: TRBV2
cdr3_length: 14
clone_size: NA
j_call: TRBJ1-4
d_call: NA
cdr3_nt: TGTGCCAGCTCCAAGGGTAGGGCTAATGAAAAACTGTTTTTT
cdr3_aa: CASSKGRANEKLFF

v_call: TRBV2
cdr3_length: 14
clone_size: NA
j_call: TRBJ2-1
d_call: TRBD1
cdr3_nt: TGTGCCAGCAGTGAAGGGACAGGGTTCAATGAGCAGTTCTTC
cdr3_aa: CASSEGTGFNEQFF

v_call: TRBV9
cdr3_length: 16
clone_size: NA
j_call: TRBJ2-2
d_call: NA
cdr3_nt: TGTGCCAGCAGCGTAGACTCGGGACAAAACACCGGGGAGCTGTTTTTT
cdr3_aa: CASSVDSGQNTGELFF

v_call: TRBV19
cdr3_length: 13
clone_size: NA
j_call: TRBJ1-4
d_call: NA
cdr3_nt: TGTGCCAGTAGTATTTGGAAGGCTGAAAAACTGTTTTTT
cdr3_aa: CASSIWKAEKLFF

v_call: TRBV6-5
cdr3_length: 13
clone_size: NA
j_call: TRBJ1-1
d_call: NA
cdr3_nt: TGTGCCAGCAGACGGGGGAGAAACACTGAAGCTTTCTTT
cdr3_aa: CASRRGRNTEAFF

v_call: TRBV6-5
cdr3_length: 15
clone_size: once
j_call: TRBJ2-3
d_call: TRBD1
cdr3_nt: TGTGCCAGCAGATTGGACAGGGAAGGGACAGATACGCAGTATTTT
cdr3_aa: CASRLDREGTDTQYF

v_call: TRBV6-2/TRBV6-3
cdr3_length: 15
clone_size: once
j_call: TRBJ1-6
d_call: NA
cdr3_nt: TGTGCCAGCAGCGAGACTTCGGGGTTGTTTTCACCCCTCCACTTT
cdr3_aa: CASSETSGLFSPLHF

v_call: TRBV7-2
cdr3_length: 15
clone_size: once
j_call: TRBJ1-1
d_call: NA
cdr3_nt: TGTGCCAGCAGCTTAGGGCCGATTCTGAACACTGAAGCTTTCTTT
cdr3_aa: CASSLGPILNTEAFF

v_call: TRBV2
cdr3_length: 11
clone_size: NA
j_call: TRBJ1-5
d_call: NA
cdr3_nt: TGTGCCAGCAGAGATAATCAGCCCCAGCATTTT
cdr3_aa: CASRDNQPQHF

v_call: TRBV6-1
cdr3_length: 13
clone_size: NA
j_call: TRBJ2-7
d_call: NA
cdr3_nt: TGTGCCAGCAGTGACAGGGAGGACGACGAGCAGTACTTC
cdr3_aa: CASSDREDDEQYF

v_call: TRBV9
cdr3_length: 17
clone_size: NA
j_call: TRBJ2-3
d_call: TRBD1
cdr3_nt: TGTGCCAGCAGCGTAGAAGGGGGCGGATTTAGCACAGATACGCAGTATTTT
cdr3_aa: CASSVEGGGFSTDTQYF

v_call: TRBV28
cdr3_length: 16
clone_size: NA
j_call: TRBJ2-7
d_call: TRBD1
cdr3_nt: TGTGCCAGCAGTCCGATATTGTTACAGGGGGCTTACGAGCAGTACTTC
cdr3_aa: CASSPILLQGAYEQYF

v_call: TRBV20-1
cdr3_length: 15
clone_size: NA
j_call: TRBJ1-4
d_call: NA
cdr3_nt: TGCAGTGCTAGTCCTCCTAGGGGTGGACGGGAAAAACTGTTTTTT
cdr3_aa: CSASPPRGGREKLFF

v_call: TRBV10-3
cdr3_length: 16
clone_size: NA
j_call: TRBJ2-1
d_call: NA
cdr3_nt: TGTGCCATCAGTCGGGACACCGGATGGGCTAGGGATGAGCAGTTCTTC
cdr3_aa: CAISRDTGWARDEQFF